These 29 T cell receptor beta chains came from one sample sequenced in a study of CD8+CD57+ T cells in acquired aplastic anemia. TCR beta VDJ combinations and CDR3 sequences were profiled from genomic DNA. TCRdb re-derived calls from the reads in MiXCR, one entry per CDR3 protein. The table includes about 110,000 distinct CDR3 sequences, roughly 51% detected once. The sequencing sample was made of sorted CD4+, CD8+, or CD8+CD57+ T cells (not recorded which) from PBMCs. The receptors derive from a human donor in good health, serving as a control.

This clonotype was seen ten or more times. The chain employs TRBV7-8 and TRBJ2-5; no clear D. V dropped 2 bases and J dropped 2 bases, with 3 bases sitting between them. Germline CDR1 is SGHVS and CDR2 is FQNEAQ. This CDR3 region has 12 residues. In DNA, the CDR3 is TGTGCCAGCAGCTTACCGCAAGAGACCCAGTACTTC. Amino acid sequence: CASSLPQETQYF.

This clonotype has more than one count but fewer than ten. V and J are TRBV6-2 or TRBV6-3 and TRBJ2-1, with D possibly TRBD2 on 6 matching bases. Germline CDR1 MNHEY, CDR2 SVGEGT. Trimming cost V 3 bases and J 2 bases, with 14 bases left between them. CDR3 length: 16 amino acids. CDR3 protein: CASSYEGGEAYNEQFF. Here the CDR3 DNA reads TGTGCCAGCAGTTATGAGGGCGGGGAGGCCTACAATGAGCAGTTCTTC.

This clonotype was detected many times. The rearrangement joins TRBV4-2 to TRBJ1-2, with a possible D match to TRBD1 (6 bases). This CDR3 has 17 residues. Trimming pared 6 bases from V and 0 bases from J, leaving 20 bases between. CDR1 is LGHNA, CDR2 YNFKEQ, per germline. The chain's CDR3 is CASRTGPWDEANYGYTF. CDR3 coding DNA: TGTGCCAGCAGGACAGGACCTTGGGATGAAGCTAACTATGGCTACACCTTC.

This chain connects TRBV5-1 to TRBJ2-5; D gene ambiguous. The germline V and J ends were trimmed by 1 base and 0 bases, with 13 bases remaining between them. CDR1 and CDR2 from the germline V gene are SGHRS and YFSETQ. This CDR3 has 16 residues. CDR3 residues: CASSLKDLSDQETQYF. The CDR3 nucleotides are TGCGCCAGCAGCTTGAAGGACCTGAGCGACCAAGAGACCCAGTACTTC.

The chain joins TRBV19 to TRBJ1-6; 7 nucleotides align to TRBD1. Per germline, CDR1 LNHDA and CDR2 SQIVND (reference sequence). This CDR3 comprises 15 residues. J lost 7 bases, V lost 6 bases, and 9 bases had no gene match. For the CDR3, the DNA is TGTGCCAGTAGAGACAGGGAAGGCAACAATTCACCCCTCCACTTT. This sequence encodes CASRDREGNNSPLHF.

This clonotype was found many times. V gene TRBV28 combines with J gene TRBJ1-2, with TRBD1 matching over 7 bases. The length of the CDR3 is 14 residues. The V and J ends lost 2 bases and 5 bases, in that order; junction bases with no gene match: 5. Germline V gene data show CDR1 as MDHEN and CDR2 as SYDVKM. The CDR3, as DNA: TGTGCCAGCAGTTTAACAGGGGACTGGTATGGCTACACCTTC. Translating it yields CASSLTGDWYGYTF.

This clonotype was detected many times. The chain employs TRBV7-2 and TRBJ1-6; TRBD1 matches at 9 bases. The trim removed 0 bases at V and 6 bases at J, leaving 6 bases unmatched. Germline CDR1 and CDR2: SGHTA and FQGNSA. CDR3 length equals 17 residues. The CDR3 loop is CASSLARGQGSNSPLHF. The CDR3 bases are TGTGCCAGCAGCTTAGCGCGGGGACAGGGTAGTAATTCACCCCTCCACTTT.

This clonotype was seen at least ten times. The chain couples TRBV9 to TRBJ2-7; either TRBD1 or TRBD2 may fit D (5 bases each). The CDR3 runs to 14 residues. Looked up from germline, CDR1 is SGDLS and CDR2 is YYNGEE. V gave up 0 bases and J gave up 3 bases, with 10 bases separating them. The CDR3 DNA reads TGTGCCAGCAGCGTAGGAGGGGAATTCTACGAGCAGTACTTC. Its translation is CASSVGGEFYEQYF. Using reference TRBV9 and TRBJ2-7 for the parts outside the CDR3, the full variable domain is DSGVTQTPKHLITATGQRVTLRCSPRSGDLSVYWYQQSLDQGLQFLIQYYNGEERAKGNILERFSAQQFPDLHSELNLSSLELGDSALYFCASSVGGEFYEQYFGPGTRLTVT.

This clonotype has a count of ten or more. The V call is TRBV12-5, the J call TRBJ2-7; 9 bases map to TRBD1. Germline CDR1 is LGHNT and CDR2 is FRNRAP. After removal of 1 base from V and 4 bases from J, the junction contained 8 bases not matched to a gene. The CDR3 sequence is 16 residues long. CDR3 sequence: CASGLAWGQGGYEQYF. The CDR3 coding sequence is TGTGCTAGTGGTTTGGCATGGGGACAGGGTGGGTACGAGCAGTACTTC.

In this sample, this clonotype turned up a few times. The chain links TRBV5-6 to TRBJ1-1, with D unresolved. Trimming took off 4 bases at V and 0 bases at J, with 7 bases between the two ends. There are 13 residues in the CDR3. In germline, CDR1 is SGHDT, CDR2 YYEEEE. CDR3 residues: CASSQIMNTEAFF. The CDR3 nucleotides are TGTGCCAGCAGCCAGATTATGAACACTGAAGCTTTCTTT.

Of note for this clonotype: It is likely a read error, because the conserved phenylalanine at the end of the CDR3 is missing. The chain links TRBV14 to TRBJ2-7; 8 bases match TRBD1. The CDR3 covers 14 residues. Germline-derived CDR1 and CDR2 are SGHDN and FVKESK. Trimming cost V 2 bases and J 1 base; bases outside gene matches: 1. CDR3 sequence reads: CASSQRTGSYEQYL. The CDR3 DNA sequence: TGTGCCAGCAGCCAACGGACAGGGTCCTACGAGCAGTACCTC.

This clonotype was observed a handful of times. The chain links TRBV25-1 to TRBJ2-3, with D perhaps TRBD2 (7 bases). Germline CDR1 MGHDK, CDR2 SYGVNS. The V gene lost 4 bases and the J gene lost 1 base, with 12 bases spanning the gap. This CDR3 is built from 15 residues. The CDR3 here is CASSGGGRGTDTQYF. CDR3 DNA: TGTGCCAGCAGTGGGGGGGGCAGGGGCACAGATACGCAGTATTTT.

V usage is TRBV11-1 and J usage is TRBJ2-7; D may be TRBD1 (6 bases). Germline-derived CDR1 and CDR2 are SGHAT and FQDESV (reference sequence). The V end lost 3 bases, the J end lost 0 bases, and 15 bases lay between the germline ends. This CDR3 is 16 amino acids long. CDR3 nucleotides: TGTGCCAGCAGCTTTGGGGCAGGGGAAAACTCCTACGAGCAGTACTTC. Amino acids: CASSFGAGENSYEQYF.

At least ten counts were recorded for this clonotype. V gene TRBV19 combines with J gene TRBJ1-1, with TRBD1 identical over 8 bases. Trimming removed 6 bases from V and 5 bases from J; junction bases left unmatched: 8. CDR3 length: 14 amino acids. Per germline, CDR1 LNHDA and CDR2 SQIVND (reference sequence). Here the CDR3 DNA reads TGTGCCAGTAGGCCGGGACAGGCCCTTACTGAAGCTTTCTTT. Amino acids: CASRPGQALTEAFF.

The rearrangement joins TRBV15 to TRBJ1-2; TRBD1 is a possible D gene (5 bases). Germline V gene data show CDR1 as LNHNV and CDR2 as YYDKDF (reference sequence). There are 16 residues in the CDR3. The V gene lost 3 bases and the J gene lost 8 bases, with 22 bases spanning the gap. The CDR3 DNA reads TGTGCCACCAGCAGTGAAGGGGAATCCTACGAGCAGGGCTACACCTTC. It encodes CATSSEGESYEQGYTF.

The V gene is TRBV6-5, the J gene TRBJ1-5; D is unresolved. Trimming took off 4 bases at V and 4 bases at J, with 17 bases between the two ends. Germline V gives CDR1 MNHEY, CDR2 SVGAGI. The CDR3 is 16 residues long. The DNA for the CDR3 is TGTGCCAGCAGTTGGTTAGAGGGCTGGAGGAATCAGCCCCAGCATTTT. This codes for CASSWLEGWRNQPQHF.

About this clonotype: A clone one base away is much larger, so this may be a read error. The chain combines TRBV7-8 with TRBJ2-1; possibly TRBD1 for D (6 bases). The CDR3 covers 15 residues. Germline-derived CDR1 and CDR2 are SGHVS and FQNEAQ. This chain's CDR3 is CASSLGTDSYNEQLF. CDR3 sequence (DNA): TGTGCCAGCAGCTTAGGGACAGACTCCTACAATGAGCAGCTCTTC.

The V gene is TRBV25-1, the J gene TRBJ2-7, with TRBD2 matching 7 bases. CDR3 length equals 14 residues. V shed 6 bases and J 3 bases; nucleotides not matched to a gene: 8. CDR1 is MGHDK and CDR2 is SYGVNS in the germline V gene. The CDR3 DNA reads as TGTGCCAGCAGCTTAGCGTTAGCGGGCTACGAGCAGTACTTC. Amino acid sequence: CASSLALAGYEQYF.

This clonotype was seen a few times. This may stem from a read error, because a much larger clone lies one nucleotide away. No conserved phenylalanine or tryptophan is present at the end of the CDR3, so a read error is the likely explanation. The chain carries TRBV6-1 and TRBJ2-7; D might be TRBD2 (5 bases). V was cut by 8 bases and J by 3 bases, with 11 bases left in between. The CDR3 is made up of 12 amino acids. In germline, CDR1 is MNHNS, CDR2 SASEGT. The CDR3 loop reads CASEGGSYEQYL. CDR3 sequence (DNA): TGTGCCAGCGAGGGTGGCAGCTACGAGCAGTACCTC.

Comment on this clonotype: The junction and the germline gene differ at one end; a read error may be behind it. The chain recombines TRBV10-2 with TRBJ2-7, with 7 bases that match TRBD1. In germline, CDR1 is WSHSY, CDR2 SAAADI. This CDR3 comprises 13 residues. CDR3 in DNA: TGCGCCAGCAGTGGAGGACAGGCAGGTGGGGCTAGCTTC. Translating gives CASSGGQAGGASF.

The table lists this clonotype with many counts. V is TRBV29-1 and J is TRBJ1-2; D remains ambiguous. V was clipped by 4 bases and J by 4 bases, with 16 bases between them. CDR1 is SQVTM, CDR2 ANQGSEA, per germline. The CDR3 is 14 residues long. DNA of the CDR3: TGCAGCGTTGTGGGCCCGACGGACGTCTATGGCTACACCTTC. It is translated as CSVVGPTDVYGYTF.

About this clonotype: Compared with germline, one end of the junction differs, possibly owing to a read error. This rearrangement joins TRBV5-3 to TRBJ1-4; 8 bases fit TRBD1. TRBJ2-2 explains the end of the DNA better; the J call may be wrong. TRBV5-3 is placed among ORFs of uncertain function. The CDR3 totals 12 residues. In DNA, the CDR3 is TGTACCAGCAACCAGGGGGCGGTGGAGCTGTTTTTT. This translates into CTSNQGAVELFF.

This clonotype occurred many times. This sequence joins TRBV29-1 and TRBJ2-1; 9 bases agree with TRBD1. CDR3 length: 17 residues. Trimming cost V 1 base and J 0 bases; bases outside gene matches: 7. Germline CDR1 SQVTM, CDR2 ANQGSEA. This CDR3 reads CSVEGTGGYPSYNEQFF. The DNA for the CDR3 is TGCAGCGTTGAAGGAACAGGGGGCTACCCCTCCTACAATGAGCAGTTCTTC.

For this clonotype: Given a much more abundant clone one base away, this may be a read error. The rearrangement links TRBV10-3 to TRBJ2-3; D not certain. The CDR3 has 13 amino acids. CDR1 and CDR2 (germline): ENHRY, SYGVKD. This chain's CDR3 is CASSCSIEDTQYF. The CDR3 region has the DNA TGTGCCAGCAGTTGCTCGATTGAGGATACGCAGTATTTT.

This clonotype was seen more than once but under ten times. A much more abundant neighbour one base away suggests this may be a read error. CDR3 in DNA: TGTGCCAGCAGCTTGGGGGCCGGCGGGATGAACACTGAAGCTTTCTTT. It specifies CASSLGAGGMNTEAFF. V is TRBV5-6 and J is TRBJ1-1; D remains ambiguous. This CDR3 is 16 amino acids long. CDR1 is SGHDT, CDR2 YYEEEE, per germline. V lost 0 bases, J lost 0 bases, and 12 bases lay in between.

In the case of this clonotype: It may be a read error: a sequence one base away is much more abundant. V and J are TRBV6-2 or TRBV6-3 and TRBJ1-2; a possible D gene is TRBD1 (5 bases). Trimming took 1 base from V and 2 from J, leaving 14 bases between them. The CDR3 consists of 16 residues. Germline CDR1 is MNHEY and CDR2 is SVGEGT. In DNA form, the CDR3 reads TGTGCCAGCAGTTACTTGGGACTCCTAAAAAACTATGGCTACACCTTC. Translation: CASSYLGLLKNYGYTF.

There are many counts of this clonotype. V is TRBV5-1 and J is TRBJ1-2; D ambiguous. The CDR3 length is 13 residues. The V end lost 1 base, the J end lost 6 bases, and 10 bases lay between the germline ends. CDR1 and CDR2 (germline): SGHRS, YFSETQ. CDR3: CASSLMGADGYTF. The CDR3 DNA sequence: TGCGCCAGCAGCTTGATGGGCGCCGATGGCTACACCTTC.

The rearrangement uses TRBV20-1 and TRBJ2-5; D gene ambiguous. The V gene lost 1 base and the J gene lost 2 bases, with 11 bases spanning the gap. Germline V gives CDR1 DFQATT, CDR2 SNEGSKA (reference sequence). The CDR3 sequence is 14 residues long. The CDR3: CSARAHRLQETQYF. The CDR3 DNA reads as TGCAGTGCTAGAGCCCACCGGCTACAAGAGACCCAGTACTTC.

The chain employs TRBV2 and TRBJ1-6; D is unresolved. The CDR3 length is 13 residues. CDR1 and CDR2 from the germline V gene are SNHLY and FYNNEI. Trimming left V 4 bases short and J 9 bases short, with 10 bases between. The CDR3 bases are TGTGCCAGCAGTGTGGGTGAGGGTTCACCCCTCCACTTT. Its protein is CASSVGEGSPLHF.